Following are 23 T cell receptor beta chains from one sample sequenced in a study of blood T cell repertoires in COVID-19. The data were produced by immunoSEQ multiplex PCR, yet TCRdb's version contains in-frame clones alone and is incomplete. The sample consists of about 360,000 clones, 70% to 90% of them appearing once. The sequenced material came from peripheral blood. These receptors all come from a woman aged 60-75 years with COVID-19, enrolled during active disease.

The rearrangement uses TRBV19 and TRBJ1-5; D is unclear. Between the trimmed V and J ends, which lost 7 bases and 3 bases, there was a span of 4 bases. The CDR3 spans 11 residues. Germline CDR1 is LNHDA and CDR2 is SQIVND (reference sequence). CDR3 DNA: TGTGCCAGTATTCACAATCAGCCCCAGCATTTT. As protein: CASIHNQPQHF.

This chain joins TRBV5-1 and TRBJ1-1; tentatively, D is TRBD1 (6 bases). Germline V gene data show CDR1 as SGHRS and CDR2 as YFSETQ. The CDR3 covers 15 residues. Trimming cost V 2 bases and J 1 base, with 12 bases left between them. The CDR3 here is CASSLFGQTNTEAFF. CDR3 nucleotides: TGCGCCAGCAGCTTATTCGGACAGACGAACACTGAAGCTTTCTTT.

The J gene is TRBJ2-3, the V gene TRBV5-1; possibly TRBD1 for D (6 bases). The CDR3 is 14 amino acids. With 4 bases removed from V and 0 bases from J, the gap between germline ends came to 9 bases. Looked up from germline, CDR1 is SGHRS and CDR2 is YFSETQ. CDR3 sequence: CASSPDRSTDTQYF. The CDR3 nucleotides read TGCGCCAGCAGCCCTGACAGGAGCACAGATACGCAGTATTTT.

The chain links TRBV11-3 to TRBJ2-6; TRBD1 matches 7 bases. The CDR3 sequence is 15 residues long. Trimming cost V 3 bases and J 4 bases; bases outside gene matches: 3. Per germline, CDR1 SGHNT and CDR2 YENEEA. The CDR3 sequence is CASSFDRAGANVLTF. The DNA of the CDR3 is TGTGCCAGCAGCTTTGACAGGGCCGGGGCCAACGTCCTGACTTTC. Combining the CDR3 with reference TRBV11-3 and TRBJ2-6 gives the whole variable domain EAGVVQSPRYKIIEKKQPVAFWCNPISGHNTLYWYLQNLGQGPELLIRYENEEAVDDSQLPKDRFSAERLKGVDSTLKIQPAELGDSAVYLCASSFDRAGANVLTFGAGSRLTVL.

V and J are TRBV7-8 and TRBJ2-3; D is uncertain. CDR1 is SGHVS and CDR2 is FQNEAQ in the germline V gene. Trimming left V 5 bases short and J 6 bases short, with 9 bases between. The CDR3 is 12 residues long. For the CDR3, the DNA is TGTGCCAGCAGCCCAGTAAAGGATACGCAGTATTTT. Translating gives CASSPVKDTQYF.

V gene TRBV4-1 combines with J gene TRBJ1-2; D is uncertain. The CDR3 is 14 residues long. Germline V gene sequence: CDR1 MGHRA, CDR2 YSYEKL. The V end lost 3 bases, the J end lost 7 bases, and 15 bases lay between the germline ends. CDR3 nucleotide sequence: TGCGCCAGCAGCCACGGCGGGCTCCTGACTGGCTACACCTTC. This translates into CASSHGGLLTGYTF.

This clone was seen a handful of times. The J gene is TRBJ1-2, the V gene TRBV14; 7 positions match TRBD1. This CDR3 spans 15 amino acids. Trimming removed 4 bases from V and 6 bases from J; junction bases left unmatched: 11. Germline assignment: CDR1 SGHDN and CDR2 FVKESK. CDR3 loop: CASSLNSKGAHGYTF. DNA of the CDR3: TGTGCCAGCAGCCTCAACTCCAAGGGGGCTCATGGCTACACCTTC.

The chain has TRBV10-3 and TRBJ1-2, with 9 bases lining up with TRBD1. Germline-derived CDR1 and CDR2 are ENHRY and SYGVKD. The ends lost 1 base at V and 6 bases at J; junction bases unmatched: 9. The CDR3 sequence is 16 residues long. The CDR3 here is CAISEFWDREKDGYTF. CDR3 sequence (DNA): TGTGCCATCAGTGAGTTTTGGGACAGGGAAAAAGATGGCTACACCTTC.

The sample holds one count of this clone. The chain combines TRBV19 with TRBJ1-2; TRBD1 agrees at 8 bases. After removal of 6 bases from V and 3 bases from J, the junction contained 9 bases not matched to a gene. This CDR3 contains 15 residues. Germline V CDR1 and CDR2: LNHDA, SQIVND (reference sequence). The chain's CDR3 is CASSPVLGQDYGYTF. The CDR3 DNA reads as TGTGCCAGTAGCCCAGTCCTGGGACAGGACTATGGCTACACCTTC.

The V gene is TRBV5-1, the J gene TRBJ2-1; 12 positions agree with TRBD2. The CDR3 sequence is 18 residues long. Losses at the gene ends were 0 bases for V and 5 bases for J; bases not matched to a gene: 9. CDR1 is SGHRS, CDR2 YFSETQ, per germline. The DNA for the CDR3 is TGCGCCAGCAGCTTGGAGGCTAGCGGGGGGGCGTATCACAATGAGCAGTTCTTC. Its protein is CASSLEASGGAYHNEQFF.

As to this clone: The junction and the germline gene differ at one end; a read error may be behind it. The rearrangement joins TRBV7-9 to TRBJ1-1; TRBD1 aligns across 9 bases. CDR3 length: 14 amino acids. The germline V gene has CDR1 SEHNR and CDR2 FQNEAQ (reference sequence). CDR3 in amino acids: CASRQQGAWTETFF. DNA of the CDR3: TGTGCCAGCAGGCAACAGGGGGCGTGGACTGAAACTTTCTTT.

About this clone itself: This sample includes further DNA sequences coding for the same CDR3. This chain connects TRBV29-1 to TRBJ1-1, with a weak D call TRBD1 (5 bases). V was cut by 3 bases and J by 5 bases, with 10 bases left in between. CDR1 and CDR2 from the germline V gene are SQVTM and ANQGSEA. The CDR3 has 12 residues. CDR3 residues: CSVDPGGTEAFF. CDR3 in DNA: TGCAGCGTTGACCCCGGGGGAACTGAAGCTTTCTTT.

The chain joins TRBV11-2 to TRBJ2-7, with no clear D. Looked up from germline, CDR1 is SGHAT and CDR2 is FQNNGV. V shed 1 base and J shed 4 bases, with 11 bases lying between them. This CDR3 comprises 14 residues. As DNA, the CDR3 is TGTGCCAGCAGCTTAGCGCAGTATTCTTACGAGCAGTACTTC. Translated: CASSLAQYSYEQYF.

V usage is TRBV10-2 and J usage is TRBJ2-7, with a tentative D call TRBD1 (6 bases). V was clipped by 3 bases and J by 1 base, with 10 bases between them. This CDR3 has 14 amino acids. Germline assignment: CDR1 WSHSY and CDR2 SAAADI. CDR3 sequence (DNA): TGCGCCAGCAGTGATACCGGGACATCCTACGAGCAGTACTTC. Translated, it gives CASSDTGTSYEQYF.

This chain connects TRBV7-8 to TRBJ1-4, with unresolved D. Germline CDR1 is SGHVS and CDR2 is FQNEAQ. This CDR3 contains 14 residues. V was pared by 5 bases and J by 12 bases, with 19 bases between. CDR3 sequence reads: CASSNQIGLAELFF. The CDR3 region has the DNA TGTGCCAGCAGCAACCAAATCGGTTTGGCGGAACTGTTTTTT.

The rearrangement uses TRBV29-1 and TRBJ2-3; tentative D call: TRBD2 (6 bases). The CDR3 contains 16 residues. In germline, CDR1 is SQVTM, CDR2 ANQGSEA. V was pared by 6 bases and J by 1 base, with 20 bases between. This chain's CDR3 is CSVLGGVIPGTDTQYF. CDR3 bases: TGCAGCGTCCTTGGCGGGGTGATCCCTGGCACAGATACGCAGTATTTT.

The chain employs TRBV29-1 and TRBJ2-3; D may be TRBD2 (5 bases). Germline assignment: CDR1 SQVTM and CDR2 ANQGSEA. With 7 bases removed from V and 13 bases from J, the gap between germline ends came to 18 bases. This CDR3 has 11 amino acids. The CDR3 DNA sequence: TGCAGCGCCTGGTGGGGAGCCACAAAGTATTTT. Translated, it gives CSAWWGATKYF.

The V gene is TRBV5-1, the J gene TRBJ1-3; D is uncertain. Germline loops: CDR1 SGHRS, CDR2 YFSETQ. Trimming cost V 2 bases and J 0 bases, with 12 bases left between them. The CDR3 spans 16 residues. CDR3: CASSLGARNSGNTIYF. CDR3 bases: TGCGCCAGCAGCTTAGGCGCCAGGAACTCTGGAAACACCATATATTTT.

This clone was seen a few times. The J gene is TRBJ1-4, the V gene TRBV5-8; a weak D match, TRBD1 (6 bases). The CDR3 spans 16 residues. V gave up 4 bases and J gave up 5 bases, with 18 bases separating them. CDR1 and CDR2 (germline): SGHTS, YDEGEE. The CDR3 here is CASSAGVDRLNEKLFF. The CDR3 DNA reads TGTGCCAGCAGCGCAGGGGTGGACAGATTGAATGAAAAACTGTTTTTT.

V gene TRBV3-1 (or the pseudogene TRBV3-2) combines with J gene TRBJ1-2; D may be TRBD1 (6 bases). Germline CDR1 is LGHDT and CDR2 is YNNKEL (reference sequence). There are 14 residues in the CDR3. Trimming stripped 6 bases from V and 1 base from J, with 12 bases between. CDR3 in DNA: TGTGCCAGCAGTGTAAACAGGGTTAACTATGGCTACACCTTC. Translating gives CASSVNRVNYGYTF.

This clone was picked up one time. Other DNA sequences in the sample encode the same CDR3. The genes are TRBV2 and TRBJ1-5, with 8 bases matching TRBD1. Germline V gives CDR1 SNHLY, CDR2 FYNNEI. V shed 7 bases and J 6 bases; nucleotides not matched to a gene: 8. The CDR3 spans 14 residues. For the CDR3, the DNA is TGTGCCAGCACGGAACAGGGGGTGGGTCAGCCCCAGCATTTT. Translating it yields CASTEQGVGQPQHF.

This clone has just one count. Here the CDR3 DNA reads TGTGCCAGCAGCCCTGGGGCTAGCGGATCCTACGAGCAGTACTTC. It yields the protein CASSPGASGSYEQYF. The V call is TRBV5-4, the J call TRBJ2-7, with 7 bases lining up with TRBD2. The CDR3 runs 15 residues. Trimming took 4 bases from V and 1 from J; bases not matched to a gene: 8. Germline V CDR1 and CDR2: SGHNT, YYREEE (reference sequence). The full variable domain, completed using reference TRBV5-4 and TRBJ2-7, is ETGVTQSPTHLIKTRGQQVTLRCSSQSGHNTVSWYQQALGQGPQFIFQYYREEENGRGNFPPRFSGLQFPNYSSELNVNALELDDSALYLCASSPGASGSYEQYFGPGTRLTVT.

V and J are TRBV5-5 and TRBJ2-3; D remains unclear. Germline CDR1 is SGHKS and CDR2 is YYEKEE (reference sequence). V was shortened by 1 base and J by 1 base, with 13 bases between the two germline ends. This CDR3 has 16 residues. The CDR3, as DNA: TGTGCCAGCAGCTTGAATGGGTTAGCCGGCACAGATACGCAGTATTTT. Its translation is CASSLNGLAGTDTQYF.